This T cell receptor (beta chain) appears in the sequencing data of a study of T cells in Graves' hyperthyroidism and ophthalmopathy (dated by TCRdb to about 2019). With respect to the entire study: Peripheral blood was collected at initial diagnosis, before any treatment. The roughly 99 discovery patients were divided at random into training and test sets in a 7:3 ratio. To identify distinguishing TCR V-J signatures, a discovery cohort of roughly 100 patients was used, comprising 43 with Graves' ophthalmopathy and some 60 with stable Graves' hyperthyroidism. TCR Vbeta CDR3 sequencing of roughly 140 peripheral blood samples (under 45 ophthalmopathy, 75 to 85 hyperthyroidism and roughly 17 progressor patients) is reported in the paper. Whether ophthalmopathy could be predicted prospectively was tested in an independent validation cohort made up of 18 to 20 hyperthyroidism patients plus 17 patients who later progressed to ophthalmopathy. In addition, the study compared T-cell repertoires in thyroid tissue and in blood from roughly 6 Graves' hyperthyroidism patients. After sampling, hyperthyroidism patients received methimazole starting at 30 mg daily, and ophthalmopathy patients received high-dose intravenous methylprednisolone. Paper-wide results and their limitations: Most expanded thyroid clonotypes (frequency above 0.001) were also found in blood, which suggests that blood repertoires may mirror thyroid immune responses. No statistical method was used to set the sample size in advance, and investigators knew the group allocation. In validation, the model predicted progression to ophthalmopathy with 60% to 71% sensitivity and approximately 78% specificity, a median of roughly seven months before onset. A 13 V-J signature model separated ophthalmopathy from stable hyperthyroidism, with roughly 88% sensitivity and roughly 82% specificity in cross-validation and 80%/75% in testing.

This clonotype came up a few times. Its antigen is unknown. One base away there is no much larger clone; base qualities are not given. In the ophthalmopathy patients, disease was moderately to severely active, with a Clinical Activity Score of 3 or more, a NOSPECS grade of 4 or more, and a duration of less than 3 months. The study excluded patients with uncontrolled infections, other autoimmune diseases, pregnancy or lactation. Diagnoses were established on the basis of clinical symptoms, serum thyroxine and TRAb, thyroid ultrasound, and orbital computed tomography. PBMCs were isolated from 10 ml of fresh peripheral blood by Ficoll-Paque density gradient centrifugation. Total RNA was extracted using Trizol reagent, and RNA quality was assessed on an Agilent 2100 Bioanalyzer. The TCR beta CDR3 regions were amplified from the RNA transcripts. A first-round RT-PCR of the TCR CDR3 used the HTBI primer set with the Qiagen OneStep RT-PCR kit. Libraries were constructed in a second round of multiplex PCR, after which size selection and purification were carried out. Sequencing of the libraries was done on an Illumina HiSeq2000 using paired-end 100 bp reads. Under the source paper's analysis protocol: SOAPnuke was used to process the raw data, with reads discarded if the reads contained adapters or uncalled bases, had a mean Phred below 15, or lacked an exact constant-primer or identifier match. COPE v1.2.5 was used to merge high-quality paired reads, and clonotypes were defined as unique nucleotide sequences. MiTCR v1.1 was used to align clonotypes to the IMGT TRBV, TRBD and TRBJ reference segments. Analysis was restricted to V-J combinations with a frequency above 0.0001, which covered roughly 99% of repertoires. A TCS score was defined as the ratio between F50 (clonal expansion) and ExV (chaos), using BLOSUM62-based TCRdist between CDR3 peptides within each V-J. Welch's t-statistics and random forest reduced around 510 V-J features to about 12, which were used in a naive Bayes classifier (R e1071). In TCRdb, the public reads were trimmed at Q25 with fastp and aligned with MiXCR, with productive beta chains retained. Entries that share a CDR3 protein sequence are merged under the most common genes and DNA. The V and J calls here are based on TCRdb, not the publication. The sample yields 500,000 to 650,000 distinct CDR3 sequences; under 20% were counted once. 15% to 20% of the sample is taken by the ten largest.

The sequence derives from a young woman with Graves' ophthalmopathy. The sequencing input was blood.

The DNA is as follows: TGCAGTGCTACCCCGGACGTTGAAAAACTGTTTTTT. Its translation reads: CSATPDVEKLFF. Recombination connected TRBV20-1 to TRBJ1-4; the D gene is not confidently resolved. Counted from cysteine to phenylalanine, this CDR3 has 12 amino acids. Only the CDR3 region is kept as DNA, spanning 36 bases read in frame from base 1. V lost 4 bases and J lost 7 bases; the stretch between them is 10 bases long. From a lookup of the germline V gene (reference sequence), CDR1 and CDR2 are DFQATT and SNEGSKA.